Below are 27 T cell receptor beta chains sequenced from a single sample in a study of CD8+CD57+ T cells in acquired aplastic anemia. Sequencing involved patients with CD8+CD57+ cell expansion previously shown by flow cytometry. Genomic DNA provided the template from which TCR beta VDJ and CDR3 profiles were obtained. TCRdb called the reads again in MiXCR, with one record for every CDR3 protein. The sample includes some 170,000 distinct CDR3 sequences, 47% of them seen just once. The source material was sorted CD4+, CD8+, or CD8+CD57+ T cells (not recorded which) from PBMCs. Source of these receptors: a human donor with aplastic anemia.

This clonotype occurred many times. The V call is TRBV29-1, the J call TRBJ2-7; D unclear. The CDR3 has 11 amino acids. CDR1 and CDR2 from the germline V gene are SQVTM and ANQGSEA. Trimming removed 4 bases from V and 3 bases from J, with 7 bases in between. DNA of the CDR3: TGCAGCGTTGGAGACGGCTACGAGCAGTACTTC. Amino acid sequence: CSVGDGYEQYF.

The chain is built from TRBV7-9 and TRBJ2-7, with D perhaps matching TRBD1 or TRBD2 (5 bases each). This CDR3 has 13 residues. CDR1 is SEHNR, CDR2 FQNEAQ, per germline (reference sequence). V dropped 5 bases and J dropped 2 bases, with 10 bases sitting between them. The DNA of the CDR3 is TGTGCCAGCAGCAGTCTGGGGGCCTACGAGCAGTACTTC. This codes for CASSSLGAYEQYF.

This clonotype was observed at least ten times. The V gene is TRBV10-1, the J gene TRBJ2-2, with D maybe TRBD1 (6 bases). V was cut by 8 bases and J by 4 bases, with 8 bases left in between. Germline CDR1 reads WNHNN; CDR2 reads SYGVQD (reference sequence). This CDR3 has 12 residues. The DNA of the CDR3 is TGCGCCAGCGGGACACTCACCGGGGAGCTGTTTTTT. This encodes CASGTLTGELFF.

The table lists this clonotype with a count of one. The V gene is TRBV4-2, the J gene TRBJ2-3; 12 positions agree with TRBD2. The CDR3 contains 18 residues. The germline V gene has CDR1 LGHNA and CDR2 YNFKEQ. The V gene end was trimmed by 5 bases and the J gene end by 1 base; junction bases not matched to a gene: 10. CDR3 sequence: CASSKTLASGGGTDTQYF. CDR3 bases: TGTGCCAGCAGCAAGACGTTGGCTAGCGGGGGGGGCACAGATACGCAGTATTTT.

As for this clonotype: One end of the junction varies from germline; a read error may be responsible. The rearrangement links TRBV19 to TRBJ2-1; D remains ambiguous. This CDR3 has 13 residues. CDR1 and CDR2 (germline): LNHDA, SQIVND (reference sequence). The DNA for the CDR3 is TGTGCCAGTAGTATTGCCCCCGCGGACGAGCATTTCTTC. Translation: CASSIAPADEHFF. Based on the CDR3 plus reference TRBV19 and TRBJ2-1, the full variable domain is DGGITQSPKYLFRKEGQNVTLSCEQNLNHDAMYWYRQDPGQGLRLIYYSQIVNDFQKGDIAEGYSVSREKKESFPLTVTSAQKNPTAFYLCASSIAPADEHFFGPGTRLTVL.

This clonotype was detected many times. This rearrangement joins TRBV6-6 to TRBJ2-1; a possible D gene is TRBD1 (5 bases). CDR3 length equals 14 residues. Per germline, CDR1 MNHNY and CDR2 SVGAGI (reference sequence). V lost 2 bases and J 11 bases, leaving 16 bases between the germline ends. The CDR3 DNA is TGTGCCAGCAGTTACGGTCAGGGCGTGTTAAAGCAGTTCTTC. Amino acid sequence: CASSYGQGVLKQFF.

In this sample, this clonotype turned up once. This chain uses TRBV14 with TRBJ1-2; D gene unclear. The CDR3 has 14 residues. Germline assignment: CDR1 SGHDN and CDR2 FVKESK. V was clipped by 0 bases and J by 3 bases, with 8 bases between them. CDR3 DNA: TGTGCCAGCAGCCAAGATATCGGGTACTATGGCTACACCTTC. This sequence encodes CASSQDIGYYGYTF.

This clonotype was counted a few times. CDR3 protein: CASSPLQRGNTDTQYF. The CDR3 DNA is TGTGCCAGCTCACCCCTACAGCGGGGGAACACAGATACGCAGTATTTT. The gene calls are TRBV18 and TRBJ2-3; 8 bases agree with TRBD2. Trimming at V came to 3 bases and at J to 2 bases, leaving 7 bases not matched to a gene. The CDR3 extends over 16 amino acids. Germline values: CDR1 KGHSH, CDR2 LQKENI.

This clonotype was observed a handful of times. The chain combines TRBV15 with TRBJ1-2, with a possible D match to TRBD1 (6 bases). Germline V lookup: CDR1 LNHNV, CDR2 YYDKDF (reference sequence). The CDR3 totals 15 residues. The ends were cut back, 2 bases at V and 7 bases at J, with 17 bases in the middle. In DNA form, the CDR3 reads TGTGCCACCAGCAGACCGACGGGGGCGGCGTCTGGCTACACCTTC. As protein: CATSRPTGAASGYTF.

Here the CDR3 reads CASSEVIGARNTEAFF. The CDR3 nucleotides read TGTGCCAGCAGTGAAGTAATAGGGGCGAGGAACACTGAAGCTTTCTTT. The rearrangement uses TRBV2 and TRBJ1-1; D perhaps matches TRBD1 (5 bases). This CDR3 region has 16 residues. Germline CDR1 SNHLY, CDR2 FYNNEI. Trimming took off 1 base at V and 1 base at J, with 13 bases between the two ends. Full variable domain (remainder filled in from reference TRBV2 and TRBJ1-1): EPEVTQTPSHQVTQMGQEVILRCVPISNHLYFYWYRQILGQKVEFLVSFYNNEISEKSEIFDDQFSVERPDGSNFTLKIRSTKLEDSAMYFCASSEVIGARNTEAFFGQGTRLTVV.

The chain links TRBV7-8 to TRBJ1-1; D unresolved. Per germline, CDR1 SGHVS and CDR2 FQNEAQ. The CDR3 is made up of 12 amino acids. Trimming cost V 5 bases and J 3 bases, with 7 bases left between them. CDR3 sequence reads: CASSPEHTEAFF. The CDR3 coding sequence is TGTGCCAGCAGCCCAGAACACACTGAAGCTTTCTTT. Variable domain in full (rest from reference TRBV7-8 and TRBJ1-1): GAGVSQSPRYKVAKRGQDVALRCDPISGHVSLFWYQQALGQGPEFLTYFQNEAQLDKSGLPSDRFFAERPEGSVSTLKIQRTQQEDSAVYLCASSPEHTEAFFGQGTRLTVV.

The chain combines TRBV6-5 with TRBJ1-3, with 7 bases that match TRBD1. This CDR3 is built from 17 residues. V was pared by 0 bases and J by 4 bases, with 9 bases of the junction left unmatched. The germline V gene has CDR1 MNHEY and CDR2 SVGAGI. DNA for the CDR3: TGTGCCAGCAGTTACTCCCAGACAGGGCTGGGCGGAAACACCATATATTTT. Its translation: CASSYSQTGLGGNTIYF.

The chain joins TRBV11-1 to TRBJ2-7, with 7 positions matching TRBD1. The CDR3 totals 14 residues. The V segment lost 3 bases and the J segment 3 bases; nucleotides outside the gene matches: 5. The germline gives CDR1 SGHAT, CDR2 FQDESV (reference sequence). Here the CDR3 reads CASSFSAGGYEQYF. CDR3 DNA sequence: TGTGCCAGCAGCTTCTCGGCAGGGGGCTACGAGCAGTACTTC.

The J gene is TRBJ1-5, the V gene TRBV2, with D possibly being TRBD1 (5 bases). The CDR3 runs to 13 residues. Germline CDR1 is SNHLY and CDR2 is FYNNEI. Trimming pared 4 bases from V and 9 bases from J, leaving 13 bases between. The CDR3 region has the DNA TGTGCCAGCAGTGGGGACGGGATATGGCCCCAGCATTTT. It specifies CASSGDGIWPQHF.

This clonotype occurred many times. One junction end disagrees with the germline gene, perhaps due to a read error. This chain connects TRBV9 to TRBJ2-7; TRBD2 matches 10 bases. CDR3 length equals 16 residues. Germline V gene data show CDR1 as SGDLS and CDR2 as YYNGEE. The chain's CDR3 is CASSVGVAGGSHEQYF. The CDR3 DNA reads as TGTGCCAGCAGCGTAGGGGTAGCGGGGGGCTCCCACGAGCAGTACTTC.

This clonotype was counted ten times or more. The V and J genes are TRBV4-1 and TRBJ1-3; D gene unclear. Trimming cost V 1 base and J 3 bases, with 10 bases left between them. CDR3 length: 15 residues. Per the germline V gene, CDR1 is MGHRA and CDR2 is YSYEKL. The CDR3 nucleotides read TGCGCCAGCAGCCAAGTATCCCTTGATGGAAACACCATATATTTT. It specifies CASSQVSLDGNTIYF.

The gene calls are TRBV4-1 and TRBJ2-5; D not resolved. Germline values: CDR1 MGHRA, CDR2 YSYEKL. Trimming stripped 4 bases from V and 4 bases from J, with 19 bases between. This CDR3 is 16 amino acids long. The CDR3 loop is CASSPYKLTRIETQYF. The DNA of the CDR3 is TGCGCCAGCAGCCCATATAAATTGACACGAATAGAGACCCAGTACTTC.

In this sample, this clonotype turned up many times. The V call is TRBV19, the J call TRBJ2-3; D gene unclear. From germline, CDR1 is LNHDA and CDR2 SQIVND (reference sequence). Trimming removed 2 bases at V and 1 base at J, with 10 bases between. This CDR3 contains 15 residues. In nucleotides, the CDR3 is TGTGCCAGTAGTATATCAGTTGTCGGCACAGATACGCAGTATTTT. This gives the protein CASSISVVGTDTQYF.

There are many counts of this clonotype. The V and J genes are TRBV4-2 and TRBJ2-5; D unclear. V shed 0 bases and J shed 1 base, with 9 bases lying between them. The CDR3 length is 15 residues. The germline V gene has CDR1 LGHNA and CDR2 YNFKEQ. CDR3: CASSQEGRSQETQYF. As DNA, the CDR3 is TGTGCCAGCAGCCAAGAAGGGCGGAGCCAAGAGACCCAGTACTTC.

The CDR3 coding sequence is TGTGCCAGCAGCCTCGGACTAGCGGGAGCTGAGGAAGAGACCCAGTACTTC. This encodes CASSLGLAGAEEETQYF. J is TRBJ2-5 and V is TRBV9, with 13 bases that match TRBD2. V dropped 4 bases and J dropped 3; count of bases not matched to a gene: 9. The CDR3 covers 17 residues. Germline loops: CDR1 SGDLS, CDR2 YYNGEE.

Only a few counts were recorded for this clonotype. The gene calls are TRBV13 and TRBJ2-7; D may be TRBD1 or TRBD2 (5 bases each). V was pared by 0 bases and J by 2 bases, with 8 bases between. The CDR3 totals 14 residues. CDR1 and CDR2 (germline): PRHDT, FYEKMQ (reference sequence). CDR3 DNA: TGTGCCAGCAGCTTAGGCGGGGCTACCTACGAGCAGTACTTC. As protein: CASSLGGATYEQYF. Combining the CDR3 with reference TRBV13 and TRBJ2-7 gives the whole variable domain AAGVIQSPRHLIKEKRETATLKCYPIPRHDTVYWYQQGPGQDPQFLISFYEKMQSDKGSIPDRFSAQQFSDYHSELNMSSLELGDSALYFCASSLGGATYEQYFGPGTRLTVT.

The chain employs TRBV15 and TRBJ1-1; D gene uncertain. The germline V gene encodes CDR1 LNHNV and CDR2 YYDKDF (reference sequence). V lost 5 bases to trimming and J lost 0 bases, with 16 bases between them. This CDR3 has 16 residues. The CDR3 nucleotides are TGTGCCACCAGCCCCGACGACGGGGAGATGAACACTGAAGCTTTCTTT. Its protein is CATSPDDGEMNTEAFF.

The V call is TRBV3-1, the J call TRBJ1-1; D not certain. This CDR3 has 13 amino acids. Germline assignment: CDR1 LGHDT and CDR2 YNNKEL (reference sequence). The V gene lost 1 base and the J gene lost 8 bases, with 11 bases spanning the gap. The CDR3 sequence: CASSQADGLEAFF. The DNA of the CDR3 is TGTGCCAGCAGCCAAGCAGATGGGTTAGAAGCTTTCTTT.

This clonotype came up many times. The CDR3 protein is CATSRPYTEAFF. The CDR3, as DNA: TGTGCCACCAGCAGACCGTACACTGAAGCTTTCTTT. The chain joins TRBV15 to TRBJ1-1; D unclear. This CDR3 has 12 residues. The germline V gene encodes CDR1 LNHNV and CDR2 YYDKDF (reference sequence). The V and J ends lost 2 bases and 3 bases respectively, with 4 bases between them.

This rearrangement joins TRBV7-3 to TRBJ2-1; 11 nucleotides line up with TRBD2. Unmatched junction bases numbered 2, after V lost 6 bases and J lost 7 bases. The germline CDR1 and CDR2 sequences are SGHTA and FQGTGA. This CDR3 comprises 13 residues. This chain's CDR3 is CASRGLAENEQFF. The CDR3 DNA reads TGTGCCAGCAGGGGACTAGCGGAAAATGAGCAGTTCTTC.

This chain connects TRBV9 to TRBJ2-3; 11 bases align to TRBD2. Germline V lookup: CDR1 SGDLS, CDR2 YYNGEE. J was trimmed by 4 bases and V by 1 base; bases with no gene match: 5. This CDR3 has 16 residues. The DNA of the CDR3 is TGTGCCAGCAGCGTATGGCTAGCGGGAGGCGCAGATACGCAGTATTTT. Encoded protein: CASSVWLAGGADTQYF.

This clonotype appeared many times. The chain joins TRBV9 to TRBJ1-6, with D possibly being TRBD1 (5 bases). Trimming removed 2 bases from V and 6 bases from J, with 9 bases in between. This CDR3 has 14 residues. The germline V gene encodes CDR1 SGDLS and CDR2 YYNGEE. CDR3 coding DNA: TGTGCCAGCAGCGTCCTTGGGGGTAATTCACCCCTCCACTTT. It codes for CASSVLGGNSPLHF.